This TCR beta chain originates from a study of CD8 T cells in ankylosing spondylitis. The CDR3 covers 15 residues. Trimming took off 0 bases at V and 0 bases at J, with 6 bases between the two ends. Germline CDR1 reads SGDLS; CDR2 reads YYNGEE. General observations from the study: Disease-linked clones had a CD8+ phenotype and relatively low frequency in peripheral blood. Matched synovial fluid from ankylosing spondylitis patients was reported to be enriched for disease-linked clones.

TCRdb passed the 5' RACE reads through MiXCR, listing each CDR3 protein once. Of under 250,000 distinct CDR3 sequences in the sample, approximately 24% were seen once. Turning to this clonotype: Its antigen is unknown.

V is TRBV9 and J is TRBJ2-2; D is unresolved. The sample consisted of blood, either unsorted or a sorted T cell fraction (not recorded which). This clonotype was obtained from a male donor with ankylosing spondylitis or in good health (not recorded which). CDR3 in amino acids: CASSVVASNTGELFF. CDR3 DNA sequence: TGTGCCAGCAGCGTAGTGGCATCGAACACCGGGGAGCTGTTTTTT.